What follows describes a single TCR beta chain. Its antigen remains unidentified. These data come from a study of T cell responses to AZD1222 COVID-19 vaccine. Trimming pared 4 bases from V and 0 bases from J, leaving 10 bases between. Germline V gene lookup returns CDR1 MNHEY and CDR2 SMNVEV (reference sequence). The CDR3 consists of 15 residues. TCRdb keeps only in-frame clones here, not all; method: immunoSEQ multiplex PCR. Altogether about 130,000 clones are present, roughly 90% being singletons, with the ten largest covering over 1.5%. Broader study findings: Along spike, vaccine-associated CD4 TCRs were found throughout, with dominance at 160-218 and 743-854. Unmutated variant regions are reportedly the target of nearly half of TCRs that are spike-specific. Two doses of AZD1222 preceded a rise in Spike-specific TCR breadth and depth. A mostly white British donor set with more females was recruited, and clonal diversity was possibly underestimated.

This chain joins TRBV27 and TRBJ2-1; possible D gene TRBD1, 6 bases. Sequencing used peripheral blood, obtained on day 0 of AZD1222 vaccination. The source of this sequence is an adult in good health. The chain's CDR3 is CASSSGHFSYNEQFF. The CDR3 DNA sequence: TGTGCCAGCAGTTCGGGACACTTCTCCTACAATGAGCAGTTCTTC.